This section outlines one T cell receptor beta chain sequence together with its context. The cohort comprised adults aged 18 to 89 years residing in about two dozen US areas. Allocation to cohorts depended on clinical history reported by the participants. Original handling: Amplifying reference gene primers gave estimates of nucleated cell counts. TCRdb's copy holds only in-frame clones and misses some; the assay was immunoSEQ multiplex PCR. That table furnishes V, J and clone size, whereas the DNA furnished D and trimming. The top ten hold 1.1% of the sample, which has 400,000 to 450,000 clones, around 87% seen once. The record originates from a study of blood T cell repertoires in COVID-19. Study-level background: Specimens from acute and convalescent COVID-19 originated in the United States, Italy and Spain.

This CDR3 spans 13 amino acids. Trimming at V came to 7 bases and at J to 4 bases, leaving 4 bases not matched to a gene. Germline CDR1 reads SQVTM; CDR2 reads ANQGSEA. The origin of this receptor is a man younger than 45 who had recovered from COVID-19. The chain carries TRBV29-1 and TRBJ2-3, with 11 bases lining up with TRBD1. Source material: PBMCs or T cells enriched from blood (not recorded which). The CDR3 DNA reads as TGCAGCGCGGGACAGGGGGGAGCAGATACGCAGTATTTT. Its translation is CSAGQGGADTQYF.